Shown below are 25 T cell receptor beta chains from a single sample sequenced in a study of T cells in localized non-small cell lung cancer. Assay: immunoSEQ multiplex PCR; the TCRdb copy retains only in-frame clones and omits some. The sample lists tens of thousands of clones, 82% occurring once. The source material was peripheral blood, sampled before any cancer treatment. The receptor set was obtained from a woman aged 35 to 70 with stage I lung adenocarcinoma.

This clone was seen only a few times. The chain is built from TRBV2 and TRBJ2-2; 7 nucleotides line up with TRBD1. The CDR3 spans 15 residues. With V trimmed by 6 bases and J by 0 bases, 4 bases remained unmatched. CDR1 is SNHLY, CDR2 FYNNEI, per germline. CDR3 loop: CASSRDSPNTGELFF. CDR3 nucleotide sequence: TGTGCCAGCAGCCGGGACAGCCCGAACACCGGGGAGCTGTTTTTT.

The rearrangement links TRBV7-8 to TRBJ2-7; TRBD1 matches 8 bases. Per germline, CDR1 SGHVS and CDR2 FQNEAQ. Germline trimming cut 5 bases from V and 6 bases from J; bases unmatched to any gene: 6. This CDR3 region has 13 residues. CDR3 in DNA: TGTGCCAGCAGCACCAGGACAGGGAGCGAGCAGTACTTC. Translated, it gives CASSTRTGSEQYF.

The rearrangement uses TRBV7-2 and TRBJ2-2; D gene ambiguous. V was cut by 11 bases and J by 1 base, with 17 bases left in between. The V gene's germline CDR1 is SGHTA and CDR2 FQGNSA. The CDR3 has 15 residues. CDR3 in amino acids: CASKGRSVNTGELFF. In nucleotides, the CDR3 is TGTGCCTCCAAGGGCCGTTCCGTGAACACCGGGGAGCTGTTTTTT.

The chain joins TRBV2 to TRBJ1-5; D remains ambiguous. Per germline, CDR1 SNHLY and CDR2 FYNNEI. Trimming removed 0 bases at V and 7 bases at J, with 7 bases between. The CDR3 is 13 amino acids. In DNA form, the CDR3 reads TGTGCCAGCAGTGAAGCGCCGGTACAGCCCCAGCATTTT. Encoded protein: CASSEAPVQPQHF.

The genes are TRBV5-1 and TRBJ2-2; D possibly corresponds to TRBD1 (6 bases). The V gene's germline CDR1 is SGHRS and CDR2 YFSETQ. There are 16 residues in the CDR3. Trimming took 0 bases from V and 7 from J, leaving 16 bases between them. In nucleotides, the CDR3 is TGCGCCAGCAGCTTGGAGGGCAGGGGACGAGGCGGGGAGCTGTTTTTT. Translated, it gives CASSLEGRGRGGELFF.

V gene TRBV20-1 combines with J gene TRBJ1-1; D is uncertain. In germline, CDR1 is DFQATT, CDR2 SNEGSKA (reference sequence). V lost 3 bases and J 11 bases, leaving 13 bases between the germline ends. This CDR3 region has 11 residues. This chain's CDR3 is CSASLQRAAFF. CDR3 coding DNA: TGCAGTGCTAGCCTCCAGCGGGCCGCTTTCTTT.

V is TRBV29-1 and J is TRBJ2-7; D gene uncertain. Trimming stripped 0 bases from V and 5 bases from J, with 8 bases between. Germline V CDR1 and CDR2: SQVTM, ANQGSEA. The CDR3 totals 12 residues. The CDR3: CSVEDRRHEQYF. CDR3 in DNA: TGCAGCGTTGAAGACAGAAGACACGAGCAGTACTTC.

CDR3 amino acids: CASSLRELTERNYGYTF. The CDR3 DNA sequence: TGTGCCAGCAGCTTAAGGGAGTTGACAGAACGCAACTATGGCTACACCTTC. The V call is TRBV7-8, the J call TRBJ1-2, with D maybe TRBD1 (5 bases). Between the trimmed V and J ends, which lost 2 bases and 2 bases, there was a span of 18 bases. Per germline, CDR1 SGHVS and CDR2 FQNEAQ. The CDR3 is 17 amino acids.

This clone was seen more than once but under ten times. V and J are TRBV7-9 and TRBJ1-5; the match to TRBD1 covers 9 bases. Germline CDR1 reads SEHNR; CDR2 reads FQNEAQ (reference sequence). The junction had 17 bases not matched to a gene; V was cut back by 5 bases and J by 6 bases. This CDR3 comprises 18 residues. The CDR3 loop is CASSPRDREIVSRQPQHF. DNA for the CDR3: TGTGCCAGCAGCCCAAGGGACAGGGAAATTGTGTCTCGTCAGCCCCAGCATTTT.

This clone was observed a handful of times. The chain uses TRBV2 and TRBJ2-1, with a weak D call TRBD1 (5 bases). This CDR3 region has 14 residues. In germline, CDR1 is SNHLY, CDR2 FYNNEI. V lost 2 bases and J lost 4, with 9 bases in between. CDR3 sequence reads: CASSEKTAYNEQFF. In DNA, the CDR3 is TGTGCCAGCAGTGAAAAGACAGCTTACAATGAGCAGTTCTTC.

V usage is TRBV9 and J usage is TRBJ2-2; maybe TRBD2 (6 bases). The CDR3 runs to 16 residues. V was shortened by 1 base and J by 5 bases, with 15 bases between the two germline ends. Germline V gene lookup returns CDR1 SGDLS and CDR2 YYNGEE. The chain's CDR3 is CASSVTVTAGTGELFF. CDR3 nucleotide sequence: TGTGCCAGCAGCGTAACGGTAACCGCGGGGACCGGGGAGCTGTTTTTT.

The chain is built from TRBV4-1 and TRBJ2-6; D remains unclear. Trimming removed 1 base at V and 1 base at J, with 5 bases between. The V gene's germline CDR1 is MGHRA and CDR2 YSYEKL. The CDR3 has 15 amino acids. CDR3 region: CASSQAVSGANVLTF. Written as DNA, the CDR3 is TGCGCCAGCAGCCAAGCCGTATCTGGGGCCAACGTCCTGACTTTC.

This clone was seen a single time. The chain couples TRBV5-5 to TRBJ2-7, with 9 bases matching TRBD1. The germline CDR1 and CDR2 sequences are SGHKS and YYEKEE (reference sequence). The CDR3 sequence is 14 residues long. V was clipped by 4 bases and J by 6 bases; unmatched bases: 8. Written as DNA, the CDR3 is TGTGCCAGCAGCCTGACCGGGACAGGGCGCGAGCAGTACTTC. This gives the protein CASSLTGTGREQYF.

The V gene is TRBV11-2, the J gene TRBJ1-6; the D is unclear. There are 15 residues in the CDR3. Germline assignment: CDR1 SGHAT and CDR2 FQNNGV. The germline V and J ends were trimmed by 5 bases and 7 bases, with 15 bases remaining between them. DNA of the CDR3: TGTGCCAGCAGCCCTCGTGAAGTTGGAAATTCACCCCTCCACTTT. Amino acid sequence: CASSPREVGNSPLHF.

A note on this clone: Compared with germline, one end of the junction differs, possibly owing to a read error. The chain links TRBV6-1 to TRBJ1-1; 8 nucleotides match TRBD1. The germline gives CDR1 MNHNS, CDR2 SASEGT. This CDR3 contains 14 residues. This chain's CDR3 is CASSEDRGRTESFF. The DNA of the CDR3 is TGTGCCAGCAGTGAAGACAGGGGGAGGACTGAATCTTTCTTT.

The CDR3 is CATQWTGSSYEQYF. Here the CDR3 DNA reads TGTGCCACTCAATGGACAGGTTCCTCCTACGAGCAGTACTTC. The J gene is TRBJ2-7, the V gene TRBV10-3; 7 positions agree with TRBD1. In germline, CDR1 is ENHRY, CDR2 SYGVKD. With 10 bases clipped from V and 0 bases from J, the junction kept 9 bases outside the gene matches. The CDR3 is made up of 14 amino acids.

This chain joins TRBV7-2 and TRBJ1-2; 10 bases match TRBD1. V was pared by 4 bases and J by 6 bases, with 14 bases of the junction left unmatched. This CDR3 is 17 amino acids long. From germline, CDR1 is SGHTA and CDR2 FQGNSA. The CDR3: CASSYAWNRDRGNGYTF. CDR3 DNA sequence: TGTGCCAGCAGCTACGCGTGGAACCGGGACAGGGGCAATGGCTACACCTTC.

The CDR3, as DNA: TGTGCCAGCTCACGCCTACCGATCCCTACAGGGGTAGGTCGCGACGATGAGCAGTTCTTC. Translating gives CASSRLPIPTGVGRDDEQFF. The J gene is TRBJ2-1, the V gene TRBV18; 7 nucleotides agree with TRBD1. Germline V gene data show CDR1 as KGHSH and CDR2 as LQKENI. CDR3 length equals 20 residues. V was pared by 4 bases and J by 8 bases, with 26 bases of the junction left unmatched.

V and J are TRBV19 and TRBJ2-1; 10 bases match TRBD2. CDR1 is LNHDA, CDR2 SQIVND, per germline (reference sequence). The CDR3 extends over 19 amino acids. V trimming: 7 bases; J trimming: 3 bases; junction bases outside the gene matches: 18. The CDR3 nucleotides read TGTGCCAGTACCCTTAAGGATCTAGCGGGGGCCGCAGTCTACAATGAGCAGTTCTTC. This sequence encodes CASTLKDLAGAAVYNEQFF. Variable domain in full (rest from reference TRBV19 and TRBJ2-1): DGGITQSPKYLFRKEGQNVTLSCEQNLNHDAMYWYRQDPGQGLRLIYYSQIVNDFQKGDIAEGYSVSREKKESFPLTVTSAQKNPTAFYLCASTLKDLAGAAVYNEQFFGPGTRLTVL.

This chain uses TRBV4-1 with TRBJ2-2; no definite D call. The germline V and J ends were trimmed by 0 bases and 1 base, with 6 bases remaining between them. Germline V CDR1 and CDR2: MGHRA, YSYEKL. The length of the CDR3 is 15 residues. Here the CDR3 DNA reads TGCGCCAGCAGCCAAGATAAGGGGAACACCGGGGAGCTGTTTTTT. Encoded protein: CASSQDKGNTGELFF.

A remark on this clone: Mismatch with germline at one junction end may stem from a read error. V and J are TRBV5-6 and TRBJ2-1, with a tentative D call TRBD1 (5 bases). Germline CDR1 is SGHDT and CDR2 is YYEEEE. The CDR3 has 13 amino acids. Here the CDR3 reads CAGSLVGLNEQFF. CDR3 coding DNA: TGTGCCGGCAGCTTGGTGGGGCTGAATGAGCAGTTCTTC.

The V and J genes are TRBV5-1 and TRBJ1-1, with D unresolved. Trimming took off 0 bases at V and 1 base at J, with 4 bases between the two ends. This CDR3 spans 13 amino acids. Germline loops: CDR1 SGHRS, CDR2 YFSETQ. CDR3 sequence: CASSLEENTEAFF. Written as DNA, the CDR3 is TGCGCCAGCAGCTTGGAGGAGAACACTGAAGCTTTCTTT.

The chain joins TRBV19 to TRBJ2-1; no definite D call. V was pared by 2 bases and J by 4 bases, with 6 bases between. Per the germline V gene, CDR1 is LNHDA and CDR2 is SQIVND (reference sequence). This CDR3 region has 13 residues. In DNA, the CDR3 is TGTGCCAGTAGTATATCGGAATACAATGAGCAGTTCTTC. This codes for CASSISEYNEQFF. Using reference TRBV19 and TRBJ2-1 for the parts outside the CDR3, the full variable domain is DGGITQSPKYLFRKEGQNVTLSCEQNLNHDAMYWYRQDPGQGLRLIYYSQIVNDFQKGDIAEGYSVSREKKESFPLTVTSAQKNPTAFYLCASSISEYNEQFFGPGTRLTVL.

This clone was seen once. For the CDR3, the DNA is TGTGCCAGCAGTTCAGACACTCGTCAGCCCCAGCATTTT. It encodes CASSSDTRQPQHF. The V gene is TRBV2, the J gene TRBJ1-5; D unclear. V lost 5 bases and J 6 bases, leaving 11 bases between the germline ends. CDR1 is SNHLY, CDR2 FYNNEI, per germline. This CDR3 spans 13 amino acids.

The chain recombines TRBV7-9 with TRBJ2-2; a weak D match, TRBD1 (6 bases). V was cut by 4 bases and J by 1 base, with 7 bases left in between. From germline, CDR1 is SEHNR and CDR2 FQNEAQ (reference sequence). This CDR3 comprises 14 residues. CDR3 nucleotides: TGTGCCAGCAGCTCGACAGGGAACACCGGGGAGCTGTTTTTT. Translation: CASSSTGNTGELFF. Complete variable domain (other parts from reference TRBV7-9 and TRBJ2-2): DTGVSQNPRHKITKRGQNVTFRCDPISEHNRLYWYRQTLGQGPEFLTYFQNEAQLEKSRLLSDRFSAERPKGSFSTLEIQRTEQGDSAMYLCASSSTGNTGELFFGEGSRLTVL.